Sequencing of this TCR beta chain was carried out in a study of blood T cell repertoires in COVID-19. Study background: The United States, Italy and Spain were the sources of the acute and convalescent COVID-19 samples. Sources were T cells, B-cell-depleted T cells, or PBMCs; the material itself was cDNA or gDNA.

As originally analysed: How many nucleated cells were present was estimated from reference gene primer amplification. Clones were read by immunoSEQ multiplex PCR, and TCRdb kept only the in-frame ones, dropping some. For V, J and clone size, that table is used; D and trimming come from the DNA. The data contain roughly 280,000 clones, over 75% of them singletons. The CDR3 consists of 18 residues. Germline CDR1 and CDR2: KGHDR and SFDVKD. Germline trimming cut 4 bases from V and 0 bases from J; bases unmatched to any gene: 7. The TCR originated in a woman in her late teens or twenties who had recovered from COVID-19. The sequencing sample was made of PBMCs or T cells enriched from blood (not recorded which). The rearrangement uses TRBV24-1 and TRBJ1-6; 8 bases are shared with TRBD1. CDR3 nucleotides: TGTGCCACCAGTGAGCGAATGGACAGGGACTCCTATAATTCACCCCTCCACTTT. It codes for CATSERMDRDSYNSPLHF.